Below, 22 T cell receptor beta chains from the same sample are listed, as sequenced in a study of shared clonotypes between healthy human individuals. The repertoire was sequenced with immunoSEQ multiplex PCR; TCRdb's copy has only in-frame clones and lacks some. The profile covers about 480,000 clones, with 60% to 85% appearing a single time and roughly 13% taken by the ten largest. The material sequenced was PBMCs. The receptor source for this set is a woman aged 40 to 50 in good health. Some clones in this sample may be carry-over from other donors' samples.

This chain connects TRBV18 to TRBJ2-7, with 8 bases fitting TRBD1. With V trimmed by 4 bases and J by 0 bases, 8 bases remained unmatched. This CDR3 is 16 amino acids long. CDR1 is KGHSH, CDR2 LQKENI, per germline. CDR3 bases: TGTGCCAGCTCACGAGACCGGGACAGGAGCTCCTACGAGCAGTACTTC. Its protein product is CASSRDRDRSSYEQYF.

The chain is built from TRBV6-5 and TRBJ2-2, with TRBD1 matching 8 bases. The germline V gene has CDR1 MNHEY and CDR2 SVGAGI. The CDR3 is made up of 15 amino acids. J gave up 7 bases and V 8 bases, and 12 bases lay outside the gene matches. The CDR3 region is CASYIGQGVVGELFF. CDR3 coding DNA: TGTGCCAGCTACATTGGACAGGGTGTCGTCGGGGAGCTGTTTTTT.

This clone has a single count. This sequence joins TRBV10-3 and TRBJ2-7, with D perhaps TRBD2 (6 bases). The CDR3 is made up of 14 amino acids. Germline CDR1 reads ENHRY; CDR2 reads SYGVKD. V lost 5 bases and J 3 bases, leaving 14 bases between the germline ends. The DNA of the CDR3 is TGTGCCATCAGTACAAGCGGGCGGAACTACGAGCAGTACTTC. Its protein product is CAISTSGRNYEQYF.

This clone has just a few counts. The rearrangement links TRBV7-3 to TRBJ2-3; 8 bases line up with TRBD2. With 2 bases clipped from V and 0 bases from J, the junction kept 1 base outside the gene matches. Germline V gene data show CDR1 as SGHTA and CDR2 as FQGTGA. This CDR3 spans 15 amino acids. CDR3: CASSLLAGSTDTQYF. In DNA, the CDR3 is TGTGCCAGCAGCTTACTAGCGGGTAGCACAGATACGCAGTATTTT.

The chain recombines TRBV7-9 with TRBJ2-1; D gene ambiguous. There are 11 residues in the CDR3. Per the germline V gene, CDR1 is SEHNR and CDR2 is FQNEAQ (reference sequence). V was pared by 4 bases and J by 8 bases, with 6 bases between. The CDR3, as DNA: TGTGCCAGCAGCTCTCGGCATGAGCAGTTCTTC. As protein: CASSSRHEQFF.

The CDR3 coding sequence is TGTGCCAGCTCACCCGTGGAGCGGGAGACGGAGCAGTACTTC. Translation gives CASSPVERETEQYF. The V and J genes are TRBV18 and TRBJ2-7; 8 positions agree with TRBD2. From germline, CDR1 is KGHSH and CDR2 LQKENI. Trimming at V came to 3 bases and at J to 7 bases, leaving 8 bases not matched to a gene. This CDR3 has 14 amino acids.

CDR3 region: CASSLDRTLRREKLFF. The CDR3 DNA reads TGTGCCAGCAGCTTAGACAGGACACTACGGAGAGAAAAACTGTTTTTT. This chain connects TRBV11-2 to TRBJ1-4, with D perhaps TRBD1 (5 bases). This CDR3 is 16 amino acids long. CDR1 and CDR2 (germline): SGHAT, FQNNGV. Between the trimmed V and J ends, which lost 0 bases and 8 bases, there was a span of 16 bases. Full variable domain (rest looked up from reference TRBV11-2 and TRBJ1-4): EAGVAQSPRYKIIEKRQSVAFWCNPISGHATLYWYQQILGQGPKLLIQFQNNGVVDDSQLPKDRFSAERLKGVDSTLKIQPAKLEDSAVYLCASSLDRTLRREKLFFGSGTQLSVL.

The chain uses TRBV7-2 and TRBJ1-5; TRBD1 is a possible D gene (5 bases). Trimming removed 5 bases at V and 6 bases at J, with 11 bases between. The length of the CDR3 is 13 residues. The V gene's germline CDR1 is SGHTA and CDR2 FQGNSA. The CDR3 DNA reads TGTGCCAGCAGCGCCGGGGGTGGTCAGCCCCAGCATTTT. Protein sequence: CASSAGGGQPQHF.

The CDR3 here is CASSSGQGNQPQHF. In DNA form, the CDR3 reads TGTGCCAGCAGCTCGGGACAGGGGAATCAGCCCCAGCATTTT. The chain is built from TRBV7-8 and TRBJ1-5; 10 bases align to TRBD1. V dropped 4 bases and J dropped 4; count of bases not matched to a gene: 1. From germline, CDR1 is SGHVS and CDR2 FQNEAQ. This CDR3 comprises 14 residues.

The gene calls are TRBV7-2 and TRBJ2-1, with D tentatively TRBD2 (5 bases). V lost 5 bases, J lost 8 bases, and 19 bases lay in between. Germline CDR1 SGHTA, CDR2 FQGNSA. The CDR3 contains 15 residues. The CDR3 spells CASSPRGLVGDEQFF. CDR3 coding DNA: TGTGCCAGCAGCCCCAGAGGTCTAGTCGGGGATGAGCAGTTCTTC.

J is TRBJ2-1 and V is TRBV11-3, with D possibly being TRBD1 (6 bases). The germline V and J ends were trimmed by 4 bases and 9 bases, with 13 bases remaining between them. Germline CDR1 and CDR2: SGHNT and YENEEA. This CDR3 contains 13 residues. The CDR3: CASSSTQGREQFF. CDR3 sequence (DNA): TGTGCCAGCAGCTCGACTCAGGGGCGTGAGCAGTTCTTC.

V is TRBV7-9 and J is TRBJ2-3; 9 nucleotides agree with TRBD2. This CDR3 has 16 amino acids. The J segment lost 4 bases and the V segment lost 5 bases, leaving 10 bases of the junction unmatched. Germline V lookup: CDR1 SEHNR, CDR2 FQNEAQ (reference sequence). The CDR3 protein is CASSTVSGRGSDTQYF. DNA of the CDR3: TGTGCCAGCAGCACTGTTAGCGGGAGAGGGTCAGATACGCAGTATTTT. The whole variable domain, remainder taken from reference TRBV7-9 and TRBJ2-3, is DTGVSQNPRHKITKRGQNVTFRCDPISEHNRLYWYRQTLGQGPEFLTYFQNEAQLEKSRLLSDRFSAERPKGSFSTLEIQRTEQGDSAMYLCASSTVSGRGSDTQYFGPGTRLTVL.

The rearrangement joins TRBV7-9 to TRBJ2-5; 8 positions agree with TRBD2. The germline V gene encodes CDR1 SEHNR and CDR2 FQNEAQ (reference sequence). Unmatched junction bases numbered 11, after V lost 1 base and J lost 4 bases. The CDR3 runs to 17 residues. The CDR3 sequence: CASSLGGSAGGGETQYF. CDR3 sequence (DNA): TGTGCCAGCAGCTTAGGAGGGTCTGCGGGAGGAGGAGAGACCCAGTACTTC. The full variable domain, its missing parts supplied by reference TRBV7-9 and TRBJ2-5, is DTGVSQNPRHKITKRGQNVTFRCDPISEHNRLYWYRQTLGQGPEFLTYFQNEAQLEKSRLLSDRFSAERPKGSFSTLEIQRTEQGDSAMYLCASSLGGSAGGGETQYFGPGTRLLVL.

V gene TRBV4-3 combines with J gene TRBJ1-5; no firm D call. The CDR3 totals 14 residues. Germline V gene data show CDR1 as LGHNA and CDR2 as YSLEER. Trimming left V 0 bases short and J 7 bases short, with 10 bases between. The CDR3 loop reads CASSQDQFSQPQHF. In DNA, the CDR3 is TGCGCCAGCAGCCAAGATCAGTTTAGCCAGCCCCAGCATTTT.

The CDR3 loop reads CASGSPGRNTGELFF. CDR3 DNA: TGTGCCAGCGGATCCCCGGGACGGAACACCGGGGAGCTGTTTTTT. The chain uses TRBV28 and TRBJ2-2; D is possibly TRBD1 or TRBD2 (5 bases each). This CDR3 has 15 residues. Trimming took off 8 bases at V and 1 base at J, with 14 bases between the two ends. CDR1 MDHEN and CDR2 SYDVKM come from the germline V gene.

The V and J genes are TRBV15 and TRBJ2-7; 12 bases map to TRBD2. The length of the CDR3 is 16 residues. CDR1 is LNHNV, CDR2 YYDKDF, per germline (reference sequence). V lost 3 bases, J lost 5 bases, and 8 bases stayed unmatched. As DNA, the CDR3 is TGTGCCACCAGCAGTGGCGCTAGCGGGAGGGTCCACGAGCAGTACTTC. Its translation is CATSSGASGRVHEQYF.

The rearrangement uses TRBV5-1 and TRBJ2-7; D may be TRBD1 or TRBD2 (5 bases each). The CDR3 loop spans 14 amino acids. Trimming took 3 bases from V and 2 from J, leaving 12 bases between them. From germline, CDR1 is SGHRS and CDR2 YFSETQ. For the CDR3, the DNA is TGCGCCAGCAGCTCCGGGACGGATGCCTACGAGCAGTACTTC. Amino acid sequence: CASSSGTDAYEQYF.

This clone was seen more than once but under ten times. J is TRBJ1-2 and V is TRBV30; no clear D gene. V was cut by 0 bases and J by 2 bases, with 7 bases left in between. In germline, CDR1 is GTSNPN, CDR2 SVGIG (reference sequence). The CDR3 covers 13 residues. CDR3 DNA: TGTGCCTGGAGTGTACTCAGGAACTATGGCTACACCTTC. Protein product: CAWSVLRNYGYTF.

In DNA, the CDR3 is TGTGCCAGCGGCGGGCTAGCGGGAGCCTACAATGAGCAGTTCTTC. This encodes CASGGLAGAYNEQFF. J is TRBJ2-1 and V is TRBV2; 10 bases line up with TRBD2. Losses at the gene ends were 8 bases for V and 2 bases for J; bases not matched to a gene: 6. CDR1 and CDR2 from the germline V gene are SNHLY and FYNNEI. The CDR3 is 15 residues long.

This clone was seen a handful of times. This chain links TRBV5-1 with TRBJ2-2; TRBD2 matches 8 bases. The CDR3 extends over 14 amino acids. The trim removed 5 bases at V and 1 base at J, leaving 1 base unmatched. CDR1 SGHRS and CDR2 YFSETQ come from the germline V gene. The CDR3 DNA is TGCGCCAGCAGGACTAGCGAGAACACCGGGGAGCTGTTTTTT. This sequence encodes CASRTSENTGELFF.

The chain employs TRBV5-1 and TRBJ2-1; 7 bases are a match to TRBD2. The CDR3 loop spans 14 amino acids. After removal of 0 bases from V and 7 bases from J, the junction contained 4 bases not matched to a gene. Germline assignment: CDR1 SGHRS and CDR2 YFSETQ. CDR3 nucleotides: TGCGCCAGCAGCTTGGATCGGCGGGAGAATGAGCAGTTCTTC. Translation gives CASSLDRRENEQFF. The entire variable domain, with the rest obtained from reference TRBV5-1 and TRBJ2-1, is as follows: KAGVTQTPRYLIKTRGQQVTLSCSPISGHRSVSWYQQTPGQGLQFLFEYFSETQRNKGNFPGRFSGRQFSNSRSEMNVSTLELGDSALYLCASSLDRRENEQFFGPGTRLTVL.

The rearrangement links TRBV2 to TRBJ2-7; no firm D call. The germline V and J ends were trimmed by 3 bases and 1 base, with 10 bases remaining between them. The CDR3 is made up of 14 amino acids. Looked up from germline, CDR1 is SNHLY and CDR2 is FYNNEI. Here the CDR3 reads CASSDWGRSYEQYF. As DNA, the CDR3 is TGTGCCAGCAGTGATTGGGGAAGGTCCTACGAGCAGTACTTC.